The entry below describes one TCR beta chain. It lacks a known antigen. Per-base quality was not reported, and no clone a single base away is much larger than it. This sample stems from a study of blood T cell repertoires in COVID-19 (dated by TCRdb to the early 2020s). For the wider study: Samples covering the acute and convalescent phases of COVID-19 were provided by collaborators in the United States, Italy and Spain. Where HLA class I and class II types were available, the types were taken from metadata supplied by the sample provider, not from assay-based typing. The repertoires were released in a freely available public database meant as a resource for research on the immune response to SARS-CoV-2. The prospective study material was composed of cDNA or gDNA derived from T cells, B-cell-depleted T cells, or PBMCs. Subjects who had been exposed to COVID-19, were actively infected with it, or had recovered from it provided the deeply sampled blood TCRbeta repertoires that made up the dataset. The samples were drawn from the first 160 participants of the ongoing ImmuneRACE study and from over a thousand subjects provided by 6 global collaborators. Nearly every sample came with metadata listing a de-identified subject ID, COVID-19 status, age in years and sex.

General findings and caveats noted by the study authors: The quantity of clinical and demographic metadata differed by source and by participant and was supplied without curation.

One collaborating source in Seattle enrolled patients during active infection and followed them longitudinally through the course of disease. The collaborating institutions used their own protocols to collect whole blood in K2EDTA tubes. For TCRbeta analysis, collaborators shipped samples as frozen whole blood, isolated PBMCs, or DNA extracted from either of those sample types. The immunoSEQ Assay, a bias-controlled multiplex PCR, was used to amplify TCRbeta CDR3 regions from genomic DNA. Turning to the authors' computational methods: The number of nucleated cells in each sample was estimated from the amplification of reference gene primers within the assay. Sequence reads were collapsed and filtered to measure the absolute abundance of every unique TCRbeta CDR3 rearrangement. Productive Simpson clonality was computed per sample as the square root of Simpson's diversity index over productive rearrangements. The source is immuneACCESS, and TCRdb retained only in-frame sequences with V and J called. Part of the clones is not carried over; for the studies checked, unresolved V genes explain less than half of this, and the remainder is unexplained. The DNA gave D and trimming, while V, J and clone size come from that table. This sample gives roughly 240,000 clones in total; around 85% of them show up just once. Approximately 5.1% of the sample goes to the ten largest clones.

Trimming accounts for 5 bases at V and 5 bases at J, while the number of junction bases matched to no gene is 17. Counted from cysteine to phenylalanine, this CDR3 has 18 amino acids. This entry keeps only the CDR3 DNA: 54 bases, framed from base 1. Via the germline V gene, CDR1 is SGHTA and CDR2 FQGNSA. The TCR was taken from a man in his fifties with COVID-19, enrolled during active disease. The material sequenced was peripheral blood. The sequence is built from TRBV7-2 and TRBJ2-5; TRBD2 fits 10 bases in the junction. The CDR3 reads CASSPTGLAGASAETQYF. The DNA reads as follows: TGTGCCAGCAGCCCCACCGGCCTAGCGGGGGCTTCAGCGGAGACCCAGTACTTC.